A selection of T cell receptor beta chains follows, all from one sample in a study of cytomegalovirus exposure and HLA in healthy donors. Sequencing used immunoSEQ multiplex PCR; TCRdb keeps in-frame clones, though not all of them. Of 200,000 to 250,000 clones listed, approximately 88% were seen once; the top ten hold about 14%. Input material: PBMCs. All receptors derive from a woman in her twenties or thirties in good health and CMV-seropositive. The CDR3 runs from the conserved cysteine through the conserved F or W. D genes are given only for firm matches.

D gene | J gene | CDR3 length | V gene | CDR3 protein
TRBD1 | TRBJ1-1 | 14 | TRBV30 | CAWSEGTGNTEAFF
NA | TRBJ2-7 | 16 | TRBV4-2 | CASSQAVSTGTYEQYF
NA | TRBJ1-2 | 13 | TRBV6-1 | CATAGTIFHGYTF
NA | TRBJ2-3 | 17 | TRBV9 | CASSPLGGLRSTDTQYF
NA | TRBJ2-7 | 14 | TRBV7-6 | CASSLEQNDYEQYF
NA | TRBJ1-2 | 14 | TRBV29-1 | CSVEVPLSNRGYTF
NA | TRBJ2-5 | 14 | TRBV27 | CASSLSRGQETQYF
NA | TRBJ1-2 | 15 | TRBV6-5 | CASSYSRLNLYGYTF
NA | TRBJ2-1 | 14 | TRBV28 | CASSTLGDNNEQFF
NA | TRBJ2-5 | 11 | TRBV6-5 | CASRIQETQYF
NA | TRBJ1-1 | 12 | TRBV29-1 | CSVGGTVTEAFF
NA | TRBJ1-5 | 14 | TRBV13 | CASSLRATDQPQHF
TRBD2 | TRBJ2-1 | 15 | TRBV5-1 | CASSLTSGEYNEQFF
TRBD2 | TRBJ2-5 | 17 | TRBV4-3 | CASSQEAAGDDQETQYF
TRBD1 | TRBJ1-2 | 14 | TRBV28 | CAVGGGRRYYGYTF
NA | TRBJ1-1 | 12 | TRBV27 | CASSPRGTEAFF
NA | TRBJ2-2 | 13 | TRBV13 | CASSLVMAGELFF
NA | TRBJ2-7 | 12 | TRBV27 | CASSLRGGEQYF
NA | TRBJ1-1 | 15 | TRBV4-2 | CASSQDKGLGTEAFF
NA | TRBJ2-7 | 15 | TRBV28 | CASSLFAVAPYEQYF
NA | TRBJ1-2 | 12 | TRBV28 | CASSSDLRGYTF
TRBD2 | TRBJ2-1 | 18 | TRBV30 | CAWRRGGLAGGVGNEQFF
TRBD2 | TRBJ2-7 | 15 | TRBV18 | CASSPLAGATYEQYF
NA | TRBJ1-5 | 14 | TRBV18 | CASSPPVGSQPQHF
TRBD2 | TRBJ2-1 | 15 | TRBV18 | CASSQLAGIYNEQFF
NA | TRBJ1-1 | 13 | TRBV11-2 | CASSLGGGREAFF
NA | TRBJ2-3 | 13 | TRBV7-7 | CASSEASTDTQYF
TRBD1 | TRBJ1-2 | 14 | TRBV27 | CASSPRDRASGYTF
NA | TRBJ1-1 | 15 | TRBV27 | CASSLSVQDYTEAFF
NA | TRBJ1-5 | 14 | TRBV19 | CASSTGTPISAQHF
TRBD1 | TRBJ2-3 | 13 | TRBV5-4 | CASRDRGRDTQYF
TRBD1 | TRBJ2-7 | 17 | TRBV19 | CASSIDAPGQVGYEQYF
NA | TRBJ1-1 | 12 | TRBV6-1 | CASSGGGTEAFF
NA | TRBJ1-4 | 16 | TRBV7-2 | CASSQRSLGANEKLFF
NA | TRBJ1-5 | 12 | TRBV30 | CAWWKQGQPQHF
NA | TRBJ1-1 | 17 | TRBV4-3 | CASSQDLESRGDTEAFF
TRBD2 | TRBJ2-7 | 13 | TRBV9 | CASRGGSSYEQYF
TRBD2 | TRBJ2-3 | 17 | TRBV18 | CASSPQSGTSGRYTQYF